Below, 27 T cell receptor beta chains from the same sample are listed, as sequenced in a study of molecular identifiers for immune sequencing clone quantification. From the PCR reads, TCRdb called clonotypes with MiXCR, one entry per CDR3 protein. The sample carries about 70,000 distinct CDR3 sequences, about a sixth recorded once. The sample was naive CD8+ T cells from blood, with Jurkat cell RNA spiked in. The subset: FACS-sorted CD8+CD4-CCR7+CD45RA+ naive T cells. The receptors were gathered from a human donor in good health. Some libraries in this study had Jurkat cell RNA spiked in.

There are many counts of this clonotype. V and J are TRBV7-9 and TRBJ2-3; 7 positions agree with TRBD2. CDR3 length equals 15 residues. Germline CDR1 SEHNR, CDR2 FQNEAQ (reference sequence). The ends lost 4 bases at V and 3 bases at J; junction bases unmatched: 7. The CDR3 is CASSSTGGWTDTQYF. CDR3 DNA: TGTGCCAGCAGCTCGACGGGAGGCTGGACAGATACGCAGTATTTT.

This clonotype was counted ten times or more. The chain has TRBV5-4 and TRBJ2-1, with 9 bases that match TRBD1. Germline V CDR1 and CDR2: SGHNT, YYREEE (reference sequence). Trimming at V came to 3 bases and at J to 7 bases, leaving 14 bases not matched to a gene. The CDR3 extends over 17 amino acids. The CDR3 reads CASSWEPPTGGLNEQFF. The CDR3 nucleotides read TGTGCCAGCAGCTGGGAGCCGCCTACAGGGGGCCTGAATGAGCAGTTCTTC.

This clonotype was observed at least ten times. This chain joins TRBV13 and TRBJ1-1; D is ambiguous. V was trimmed by 0 bases and J by 0 bases, leaving 2 bases between them. Germline CDR1 and CDR2: PRHDT and FYEKMQ (reference sequence). This CDR3 is 13 amino acids long. CDR3 sequence reads: CASSLGLNTEAFF. The CDR3 coding sequence is TGTGCCAGCAGCTTAGGGCTGAACACTGAAGCTTTCTTT.

This clonotype was found many times. This sequence joins TRBV7-2 and TRBJ1-5; D gene uncertain. The CDR3 totals 13 residues. V was cut by 2 bases and J by 6 bases, with 8 bases left in between. The germline V gene has CDR1 SGHTA and CDR2 FQGNSA. Written as DNA, the CDR3 is TGTGCCAGCAGCTTAAGTCCAGCTCAGCCCCAGCATTTT. Its translation is CASSLSPAQPQHF.

On this clonotype: The junction and the germline gene differ at one end; a read error may be behind it. J is TRBJ2-3 and V is TRBV7-2; D is uncertain. Germline V gene data show CDR1 as SGHTA and CDR2 as FQGNSA. The length of the CDR3 is 15 residues. Here the CDR3 reads CASSPPASGTDTQYF. The CDR3 bases are TGTGCCAGCAGCCCCCCTGCCTCGGGCACGGATACGCAGTATTTT.

This clonotype was seen a handful of times. The chain employs TRBV6-5 and TRBJ2-1; D is unresolved. This CDR3 is built from 13 residues. From germline, CDR1 is MNHEY and CDR2 SVGAGI. The V end lost 5 bases, the J end lost 8 bases, and 13 bases lay between the germline ends. The CDR3 nucleotides are TGTGCCAGCAGTCACGAGAACTATCATGAGCAGTTCTTC. Protein sequence: CASSHENYHEQFF.

This clonotype was detected many times. The germline gene is not matched at one end of the junction; a read error may be the cause. J is TRBJ2-1 and V is TRBV7-6, with TRBD2 identical over 11 bases. CDR1 SGHVS and CDR2 FNYEAQ come from the germline V gene. The CDR3 has 14 amino acids. CDR3: CASSLAGGHNEQFF. The CDR3 region has the DNA TGTGCCAGCAGTTTAGCGGGAGGGCACAATGAGCAGTTCTTC.

This clonotype occurred many times. The rearrangement links TRBV27 to TRBJ2-3, with 9 nucleotides matching TRBD2. This CDR3 is built from 18 residues. The junction had 12 bases not matched to a gene; V was cut back by 4 bases and J by 1 base. Looked up from germline, CDR1 is MNHEY and CDR2 is SMNVEV (reference sequence). As DNA, the CDR3 is TGTGCCAGCAGTTCCTCTTTGATAGCGGGAGAGGGCACAGATACGCAGTATTTT. It translates to CASSSSLIAGEGTDTQYF.

This clonotype was recorded at least ten times. This chain connects TRBV28 to TRBJ2-3, with a tentative D call TRBD1 (5 bases). CDR3 length equals 14 residues. Trimming took off 4 bases at V and 6 bases at J, with 14 bases between the two ends. CDR1 is MDHEN, CDR2 SYDVKM, per germline. CDR3 nucleotides: TGTGCCAGCAGTTCTAGGGGCAGAGTGGATACGCAGTATTTT. As protein: CASSSRGRVDTQYF.

This chain connects TRBV5-6 to TRBJ1-1; D possibly corresponds to TRBD1 (6 bases). V lost 2 bases and J 7 bases, leaving 12 bases between the germline ends. Germline CDR1 reads SGHDT; CDR2 reads YYEEEE. The CDR3 covers 13 residues. The DNA for the CDR3 is TGTGCCAGCAGCTTCGGGACAAGGGGTGAAGCTTTCTTT. It specifies CASSFGTRGEAFF.

There are many counts of this clonotype. The rearrangement links TRBV29-1 to TRBJ2-1, with TRBD2 as a possible D gene (5 bases). The V end was cut by 5 bases, the J end by 10 bases, with 18 bases between. CDR3 length: 13 amino acids. Germline V CDR1 and CDR2: SQVTM, ANQGSEA. The CDR3 DNA sequence: TGCAGCGTTCTGGTAGGGCTAGCAGCCGAGCAGTTCTTC. Its protein is CSVLVGLAAEQFF.

The table lists this clonotype with many counts. The chain combines TRBV4-3 with TRBJ2-7; possibly TRBD1 or TRBD2 for D (6 bases each). CDR1 is LGHNA and CDR2 is YSLEER in the germline V gene. With 4 bases removed from V and 2 bases from J, the gap between germline ends came to 24 bases. The CDR3 spans 18 residues. CDR3 coding DNA: TGCGCCAGCAGCCCGGCCGGGGGCCCGGGCTCCCGTGCCTACGAGCAGTACTTC. This translates into CASSPAGGPGSRAYEQYF.

This clonotype was counted between two and nine times. The chain combines TRBV10-2 with TRBJ1-5; D ambiguous. This CDR3 is built from 16 residues. Trimming stripped 7 bases from V and 0 bases from J, with 16 bases between. Germline V lookup: CDR1 WSHSY, CDR2 SAAADI. DNA of the CDR3: TGCGCCAGCAACCCCGGAGCCGGTTATAGCAATCAGCCCCAGCATTTT. This gives the protein CASNPGAGYSNQPQHF.

The rearrangement links TRBV27 to TRBJ2-7; D is unclear. Trimming took 4 bases from V and 7 from J, leaving 8 bases between them. The CDR3 contains 11 residues. The germline V gene encodes CDR1 MNHEY and CDR2 SMNVEV (reference sequence). The CDR3 region is CASSCQDEQYF. The CDR3 DNA sequence: TGTGCCAGCAGTTGCCAGGATGAGCAGTACTTC.

This clonotype came up many times. The chain combines TRBV7-8 with TRBJ1-1; D perhaps matches TRBD1 (5 bases). Germline V gene data show CDR1 as SGHVS and CDR2 as FQNEAQ. V lost 4 bases, J lost 1 base, and 13 bases lay in between. The length of the CDR3 is 15 residues. The CDR3 spells CASSSAGGANTEAFF. The CDR3 region has the DNA TGTGCCAGCAGCTCTGCTGGCGGGGCGAACACTGAAGCTTTCTTT.

This clonotype was counted many times. J is TRBJ2-5 and V is TRBV7-9; 7 bases fit TRBD1. CDR1 and CDR2 from the germline V gene are SEHNR and FQNEAQ (reference sequence). There are 13 residues in the CDR3. Unmatched junction bases numbered 1, after V lost 4 bases and J lost 2 bases. The DNA of the CDR3 is TGTGCCAGCAGCTCGGGACAGCAAGAGACCCAGTACTTC. It translates to CASSSGQQETQYF.

This clonotype was recorded many times. The gene calls are TRBV12-3 or TRBV12-4 and TRBJ2-1, with TRBD2 matching over 8 bases. This CDR3 is built from 12 residues. V was pared by 4 bases and J by 13 bases, with 6 bases of the junction left unmatched. The CDR3 protein is CASSSGLESQFF. Here the CDR3 DNA reads TGTGCCAGCAGTTCGGGACTAGAGTCTCAGTTCTTC.

This clonotype was detected a few times. V gene TRBV29-1 combines with J gene TRBJ2-1, with D hard to call. V dropped 8 bases and J dropped 8 bases, with 19 bases sitting between them. This CDR3 comprises 13 residues. Germline V gives CDR1 SQVTM, CDR2 ANQGSEA. CDR3 bases: TGCAGCATGGACGGCCTATTTACCGATGAGCAGTTCTTC. It encodes CSMDGLFTDEQFF.

The rearrangement uses TRBV24-1 and TRBJ2-7; 12 bases agree with TRBD2. CDR3 length equals 17 residues. Germline V gene sequence: CDR1 KGHDR, CDR2 SFDVKD. V gave up 2 bases and J gave up 4 bases; unmatched junction bases: 8. The DNA of the CDR3 is TGTGCCACCAGTGATTCCGGACTAGCGGGAAGGGGATACGAGCAGTACTTC. Protein sequence: CATSDSGLAGRGYEQYF.

This clonotype showed up many times. This chain uses TRBV7-6 with TRBJ2-5, with a weak D call TRBD2 (5 bases). Per the germline V gene, CDR1 is SGHVS and CDR2 is FNYEAQ. Between the trimmed V and J ends, which lost 5 bases and 1 base, there was a span of 11 bases. CDR3 length: 14 amino acids. The CDR3 region has the DNA TGTGCCAGCAGCAAAGGACTGCTCCAAGAGACCCAGTACTTC. Translating gives CASSKGLLQETQYF.

This clonotype was seen at least ten times. The gene calls are TRBV9 and TRBJ2-1; D possibly corresponds to TRBD2 (5 bases). The CDR3 runs to 16 residues. V was clipped by 0 bases and J by 4 bases, with 14 bases between them. Germline CDR1 and CDR2: SGDLS and YYNGEE. The CDR3 loop is CASSVVEGSSYNEQFF. In DNA, the CDR3 is TGTGCCAGCAGCGTAGTGGAAGGGAGTAGTTACAATGAGCAGTTCTTC.

This clonotype was counted once. A read error may be the cause here, since a much bigger clone is one base away. The chain links TRBV7-9 to TRBJ1-1; D not resolved. Trimming removed 4 bases at V and 0 bases at J, with 15 bases between. Germline CDR1 and CDR2: SEHNR and FQNEAQ (reference sequence). The CDR3 is made up of 16 amino acids. CDR3 loop: CASSSSGYYMNTEAFF. CDR3 nucleotide sequence: TGTGCCAGCAGCTCCTCGGGGTACTATATGAACACTGAAGCTTTCTTT.

This clonotype has a count of ten or more. This chain uses TRBV19 with TRBJ2-7; D perhaps matches TRBD1 (6 bases). V was shortened by 7 bases and J by 0 bases, with 13 bases between the two germline ends. Germline lookup yields CDR1 LNHDA and CDR2 SQIVND (reference sequence). The CDR3 consists of 14 residues. This CDR3 is CASKTTGGSYEQYF. CDR3 DNA: TGTGCCAGTAAAACGACAGGAGGCTCCTACGAGCAGTACTTC.

This clonotype has at least ten counts. The chain couples TRBV4-2 to TRBJ2-1; a possible D gene is TRBD2 (6 bases). CDR3 length equals 14 residues. V lost 3 bases to trimming and J lost 6 bases, with 12 bases between them. The germline V gene has CDR1 LGHNA and CDR2 YNFKEQ. CDR3 nucleotides: TGTGCCAGCAGCCAGCTGGAGGGCCCCAATGAGCAGTTCTTC. It encodes CASSQLEGPNEQFF.

Concerning this clonotype itself: A much larger clone is a single base away; this may be a read error. The gene calls are TRBV7-9 and TRBJ2-5, with 7 bases fitting TRBD1. CDR1 is SEHNR and CDR2 is FQNEAQ in the germline V gene (reference sequence). Losses at the gene ends were 4 bases for V and 4 bases for J; bases not matched to a gene: 3. The CDR3 covers 13 residues. Written as DNA, the CDR3 is TGTGCCAGCAGCTATCAGGGGGTAGAGACCCAGTACTTC. Translation: CASSYQGVETQYF. Combining the CDR3 with reference TRBV7-9 and TRBJ2-5 gives the whole variable domain DTGVSQNPRHKITKRGQNVTFRCDPISEHNRLYWYRQTLGQGPEFLTYFQNEAQLEKSRLLSDRFSAERPKGSFSTLEIQRTEQGDSAMYLCASSYQGVETQYFGPGTRLLVL.

Concerning this clonotype itself: This may arise from a read error, as a much more abundant clone is one base away. The chain combines TRBV30 with TRBJ2-1; D remains unclear. With 1 base removed from V and 8 bases from J, the gap between germline ends came to 9 bases. The CDR3 contains 12 residues. The V gene's germline CDR1 is GTSNPN and CDR2 SVGIG (reference sequence). The CDR3 spells CAWSGAGDEQFF. The CDR3 DNA follows: TGTGCCTGGAGTGGTGCTGGCGATGAGCAGTTCTTC.

In its sample, this clonotype was seen many times. V is TRBV14 and J is TRBJ2-3, with 9 nucleotides matching TRBD2. This CDR3 has 17 amino acids. CDR1 is SGHDN, CDR2 FVKESK, per germline. J was trimmed by 0 bases and V by 1 base; bases with no gene match: 5. CDR3 protein: CASSQGLAGPSTDTQYF. CDR3 nucleotide sequence: TGTGCCAGCAGCCAAGGGCTAGCGGGACCAAGCACAGATACGCAGTATTTT.